These 23 T cell receptor beta chains were sequenced from one sample in a study of cytomegalovirus exposure and HLA in healthy donors. Vbeta (60) and Jbeta (13) primers were used in the PCR. Using immunoSEQ multiplex PCR, the repertoire was profiled, and TCRdb retains in-frame clones only, with some absent. The sample lists under 300,000 clones; 86% were seen once. The sample comprised PBMCs. The receptors originated from a man aged 40-49 years in good health and CMV-seropositive.

V usage is TRBV4-3 and J usage is TRBJ2-7, with 14 bases matching TRBD2. V lost 1 base and J lost 4; bases outside the gene matches: 3. This CDR3 has 16 residues. In germline, CDR1 is LGHNA, CDR2 YSLEER. CDR3 in DNA: TGCGCCAGCAGCCAAGGGACTAGCGGGGGGATTTACGAGCAGTACTTC. Translating gives CASSQGTSGGIYEQYF.

V gene TRBV28 combines with J gene TRBJ2-7; D gene uncertain. Germline assignment: CDR1 MDHEN and CDR2 SYDVKM. The CDR3 has 13 residues. The V gene lost 3 bases and the J gene lost 7 bases, with 13 bases spanning the gap. In nucleotides, the CDR3 is TGTGCCAGCAGTTTGGGCGTTCCGGTGGAGCAGTACTTC. This gives the protein CASSLGVPVEQYF.

This sequence joins TRBV2 and TRBJ1-1; 11 nucleotides align to TRBD1. V gave up 8 bases and J gave up 4 bases; unmatched junction bases: 6. The CDR3 consists of 14 residues. Germline CDR1 reads SNHLY; CDR2 reads FYNNEI. The CDR3 loop is CASFAGTGGTEAFF. The CDR3, as DNA: TGTGCCAGCTTCGCCGGGACAGGGGGCACTGAAGCTTTCTTT.

This chain links TRBV6-5 with TRBJ2-5; D is possibly TRBD2 (6 bases). V was cut by 0 bases and J by 7 bases, with 18 bases left in between. The germline V gene encodes CDR1 MNHEY and CDR2 SVGAGI. The length of the CDR3 is 16 residues. The CDR3 region is CASSYSEGGVVGTQYF. In DNA, the CDR3 is TGTGCCAGCAGTTACTCGGAGGGTGGGGTTGTTGGGACCCAGTACTTC.

This clone was recorded once. The chain links TRBV11-3 to TRBJ2-5, with D tentatively TRBD2 (5 bases). This CDR3 comprises 16 residues. CDR1 SGHNT and CDR2 YENEEA come from the germline V gene. The V gene lost 0 bases and the J gene lost 3 bases, with 14 bases spanning the gap. The CDR3 DNA sequence: TGTGCCAGCAGCTTAGACGGAGGACTGGAAGAAGAGACCCAGTACTTC. The encoded protein is CASSLDGGLEEETQYF.

This clone occurred once. The chain has TRBV6-6 and TRBJ1-2; tentatively, D is TRBD1 (5 bases). CDR1 is MNHNY and CDR2 is SVGAGI in the germline V gene (reference sequence). V was cut by 6 bases and J by 5 bases, with 13 bases left in between. This CDR3 contains 13 residues. CDR3 region: CASSRPTEYGYTF. DNA for the CDR3: TGTGCCAGCAGCCGACCGACAGAGTATGGCTACACCTTC.

V usage is TRBV9 and J usage is TRBJ1-1; 7 nucleotides line up with TRBD1. The CDR3 has 14 amino acids. The germline V gene encodes CDR1 SGDLS and CDR2 YYNGEE. J gave up 5 bases and V 3 bases, and 7 bases lay outside the gene matches. This CDR3 reads CASSERQGGTEAFF. The CDR3 region has the DNA TGTGCCAGCAGCGAAAGACAGGGAGGAACTGAAGCTTTCTTT.

This chain links TRBV7-2 with TRBJ1-2, with 7 bases matching TRBD1. CDR1 SGHTA and CDR2 FQGNSA come from the germline V gene. V shed 4 bases and J 8 bases; nucleotides not matched to a gene: 16. This CDR3 comprises 16 residues. In nucleotides, the CDR3 is TGTGCCAGCAGCTCAAGGGGGCCGGGACAAGGGCGAGGCTACACCTTC. Translation gives CASSSRGPGQGRGYTF.

This clone was observed a handful of times. This chain uses TRBV6-1 with TRBJ2-7; a weak D match, TRBD1 (6 bases). V lost 6 bases and J 0 bases, leaving 15 bases between the germline ends. The germline CDR1 and CDR2 sequences are MNHNS and SASEGT. This CDR3 has 15 amino acids. This chain's CDR3 is CASRLSRDISYEQYF. For the CDR3, the DNA is TGTGCCAGCAGATTATCCCGGGACATCTCCTACGAGCAGTACTTC.

This clone was detected once. The chain uses TRBV7-2 and TRBJ2-3; 10 bases agree with TRBD1. V gave up 5 bases and J gave up 3 bases; unmatched junction bases: 5. Germline-derived CDR1 and CDR2 are SGHTA and FQGNSA. This CDR3 is 15 amino acids long. The CDR3 region has the DNA TGTGCCAGCAGCGGGGGGACAGGGGAAACAGATACGCAGTATTTT. Protein: CASSGGTGETDTQYF.

The chain carries TRBV7-9 and TRBJ1-6, with D maybe TRBD1 (5 bases). The germline V gene encodes CDR1 SEHNR and CDR2 FQNEAQ (reference sequence). The CDR3 consists of 15 residues. V was clipped by 2 bases and J by 7 bases, with 12 bases between them. The CDR3 is CASSLTRTKNSPLHF. The DNA for the CDR3 is TGTGCCAGCAGCTTAACCCGGACAAAGAATTCACCCCTCCACTTT. The whole variable domain, remainder taken from reference TRBV7-9 and TRBJ1-6, is DTGVSQNPRHKITKRGQNVTFRCDPISEHNRLYWYRQTLGQGPEFLTYFQNEAQLEKSRLLSDRFSAERPKGSFSTLEIQRTEQGDSAMYLCASSLTRTKNSPLHFGNGTRLTVT.

This rearrangement joins TRBV5-1 to TRBJ2-7; 10 bases agree with TRBD1. The CDR3 has 16 residues. The V segment lost 2 bases and the J segment 5 bases; nucleotides outside the gene matches: 10. Germline-derived CDR1 and CDR2 are SGHRS and YFSETQ. This chain's CDR3 is CASSFDRGRGEDEQYF. In nucleotides, the CDR3 is TGCGCCAGCAGCTTTGACAGGGGGCGCGGTGAGGACGAGCAGTACTTC.

The chain has TRBV7-3 and TRBJ1-2; TRBD1 matches 12 bases. Germline V CDR1 and CDR2: SGHTA, FQGTGA. The CDR3 runs 16 residues. J lost 8 bases, V lost 1 base, and 8 bases had no gene match. DNA for the CDR3: TGTGCCAGCAGCTTAAGTGGGACAGGGGGCACGGAAGGCTACACCTTC. Amino acids: CASSLSGTGGTEGYTF.

This chain uses TRBV5-6 with TRBJ2-5; TRBD1 is a possible D gene (6 bases). Matching the DNA end better, TRBJ2-7 makes the J call doubtful. From germline, CDR1 is SGHDT and CDR2 YYEEEE. This CDR3 comprises 14 residues. For the CDR3, the DNA is TGTGCCAGCAGCTTGGTGGGGACAACCTACGAGCAGTACTTC. Encoded protein: CASSLVGTTYEQYF.

CDR3 nucleotides: TGTGCCAGCAGTTACGGCGACACCACAGATACGCAGTATTTT. Protein product: CASSYGDTTDTQYF. The chain couples TRBV6-6 to TRBJ2-3; D is unclear. Germline CDR1 MNHNY, CDR2 SVGAGI (reference sequence). V shed 2 bases and J shed 2 bases, with 8 bases lying between them. This CDR3 comprises 14 residues.

The chain combines TRBV6-1 with TRBJ1-2; 8 nucleotides line up with TRBD1. The CDR3 spans 15 residues. V lost 4 bases to trimming and J lost 0 bases; unmatched junction nucleotides: 4. Germline CDR1 and CDR2: MNHNS and SASEGT. This CDR3 reads CASSAQGAANYGYTF. The DNA of the CDR3 is TGTGCCAGCAGTGCCCAGGGGGCCGCTAACTATGGCTACACCTTC.

This clone occurred a few times. This chain links TRBV18 with TRBJ1-1, with 7 bases aligning to TRBD1. With V trimmed by 2 bases and J by 1 base, 4 bases remained unmatched. This CDR3 has 15 residues. Germline assignment: CDR1 KGHSH and CDR2 LQKENI. The CDR3 spells CASSPNTGENTEAFF. The DNA of the CDR3 is TGTGCCAGCTCACCAAATACAGGGGAGAACACTGAAGCTTTCTTT. Variable domain in full (rest from reference TRBV18 and TRBJ1-1): NAGVMQNPRHLVRRRGQEARLRCSPMKGHSHVYWYRQLPEEGLKFMVYLQKENIIDESGMPKERFSAEFPKEGPSILRIQQVVRGDSAAYFCASSPNTGENTEAFFGQGTRLTVV.

Remarks on this clone: Other nucleotide sequences from this sample produce the same CDR3. This chain uses TRBV19 with TRBJ2-7; TRBD2 might be the D (6 bases). Germline CDR1 and CDR2: LNHDA and SQIVND (reference sequence). Between the trimmed V and J ends, which lost 3 bases and 1 base, there was a span of 10 bases. CDR3 length: 14 amino acids. The CDR3, as DNA: TGTGCCAGTAGTATTGGGGGAGGATCCTACGAGCAGTACTTC. Translation gives CASSIGGGSYEQYF.

The chain employs TRBV28 and TRBJ2-7; 14 bases map to TRBD2. Germline CDR1 is MDHEN and CDR2 is SYDVKM. V shed 6 bases, J shed 3 bases, and the junction held 13 bases outside the gene matches. This CDR3 has 18 residues. Here the CDR3 reads CASSPGGTSGGGFYEQYF. In nucleotides, the CDR3 is TGTGCCAGCAGCCCTGGGGGGACTAGCGGGGGAGGATTCTACGAGCAGTACTTC.

The V gene is TRBV28, the J gene TRBJ2-7; possible D gene TRBD2, 5 bases. Germline CDR1 reads MDHEN; CDR2 reads SYDVKM. V dropped 6 bases and J dropped 2 bases, with 23 bases sitting between them. CDR3 length: 17 residues. The CDR3 region has the DNA TGTGCCAGCAGCGTCTTAGCTTCATTCGGGGTGGCCTACGAGCAGTACTTC. This encodes CASSVLASFGVAYEQYF.

J is TRBJ2-5 and V is TRBV18; TRBD1 matches 8 bases. The CDR3 consists of 16 residues. Germline V gives CDR1 KGHSH, CDR2 LQKENI. V was clipped by 1 base and J by 5 bases; unmatched bases: 9. The CDR3 spells CASSPQQGDSRETQYF. As DNA, the CDR3 is TGTGCCAGCTCACCACAACAGGGGGATTCAAGGGAGACCCAGTACTTC.

The rearrangement uses TRBV7-2 and TRBJ2-7, with D possibly matching TRBD1 (6 bases). V was shortened by 0 bases and J by 5 bases, with 8 bases between the two germline ends. Germline V CDR1 and CDR2: SGHTA, FQGNSA. The CDR3 runs to 13 residues. The CDR3 reads CASSLANRDEQYF. CDR3 DNA sequence: TGTGCCAGCAGCTTAGCAAACAGGGACGAGCAGTACTTC.

Concerning this clone: Other DNA variants within this sample encode the same CDR3. This chain links TRBV19 with TRBJ2-7, with 7 bases that match TRBD1. After removal of 11 bases from V and 2 bases from J, the junction contained 12 bases not matched to a gene. Germline lookup yields CDR1 LNHDA and CDR2 SQIVND (reference sequence). The CDR3 sequence is 14 residues long. CDR3 region: CASSTGQGAYEQYF. Written as DNA, the CDR3 is TGTGCCTCGTCAACGGGGCAGGGGGCCTACGAGCAGTACTTC.